Listed below are T cell receptor beta chains from one sample, sequenced in a study of blood T cells in healthy people across ages. TCRdb reprocessed the 5' RACE reads via MiXCR and lists one record per CDR3 protein. There are 600,000 to 800,000 distinct CDR3 sequences in the sample; about 51% occur only once, and approximately 12% lies in the top ten. The specimen sequenced was blood. These receptors all come from a woman over 75 in good health. Both conserved end residues are part of each CDR3. A D gene is named only where the DNA matches it firmly. Some rows mark clone size as missing; the rest say once, few, many or name a class of expanded clone.

CASSPSGGATDTQYF,TGTGCCAGCAGCCCGAGCGGGGGGGCGACAGATACGCAGTATTTT,TRBV7-9,few,TRBJ2-3,TRBD2
CASSLYRDTTEAFF,TGTGCCAGCAGTTTATACCGGGACACCACCGAAGCTTTCTTT,TRBV12-3/TRBV12-4,-,TRBJ1-1,-
CASHHLSGNTDTQYF,TGTGCCAGCCACCATCTTAGCGGGAACACAGATACGCAGTATTTT,TRBV2,-,TRBJ2-3,TRBD2
CASSPQGRDEQYF,TGTGCCAGCAGTCCGCAGGGGAGGGACGAGCAGTACTTC,TRBV6-5,once,TRBJ2-7,-
CASSTTGYSPLHF,TGTGCCAGCAGTACGACAGGCTATTCACCCCTCCACTTT,TRBV25-1,-,TRBJ1-6,-
CASLGQGSEQYF,TGTGCCAGCTTGGGACAGGGGTCGGAGCAGTACTTC,TRBV11-2,once,TRBJ2-4,TRBD1
CASSARRDEQYF,TGTGCCAGCAGCGCGCGGAGGGACGAGCAGTACTTC,TRBV7-9,-,TRBJ2-7,-
CASSPGQPGQPQHF,TGCGCCAGCAGCCCCGGACAGCCCGGTCAGCCCCAGCATTTT,TRBV5-1,-,TRBJ1-5,-
CSGKTPGGQGNEQFF,TGCAGTGGGAAGACCCCGGGGGGGCAAGGCAATGAGCAGTTCTTC,TRBV20-1,-,TRBJ2-1,TRBD2
CASLQQGEEKLFF,TGTGCCAGCCTTCAACAGGGGGAGGAAAAACTGTTTTTT,TRBV7-9,few,TRBJ1-4,TRBD1
CASSRRGEHIEQFF,TGTGCCAGCAGCCGGAGGGGAGAGCATATTGAGCAGTTCTTC,TRBV21-1,many,TRBJ2-1,-
CASSLRLNTEAFF,TGTGCCAGCAGCCTGAGACTGAACACTGAAGCTTTCTTT,TRBV3-1,few,TRBJ1-1,-
CASSFVDATNEKLFF,TGTGCCAGCAGCTTTGTGGATGCAACTAATGAAAAACTGTTTTTT,TRBV7-9,-,TRBJ1-4,-
CSASDRPFSGANVLTF,TGCAGTGCCTCGGACAGGCCCTTTTCTGGGGCCAACGTCCTGACTTTC,TRBV20-1,-,TRBJ2-6,TRBD1
CRAGTPEAFF,TGCAGAGCTGGGACACCAGAAGCTTTCTTT,TRBV29-1,once,TRBJ1-1,-
CAIESSGQAGTEAFF,TGTGCCATCGAATCCTCTGGGCAGGCGGGCACTGAAGCTTTCTTT,TRBV10-3,-,TRBJ1-1,-
CASSLASEGTQYF,TGCGCCAGCAGCTTGGCTAGCGAGGGGACCCAGTACTTC,TRBV5-1,-,TRBJ2-5,-
CASSYGTAPDVYGYTF,TGTGCCAGCAGTTACGGGACAGCGCCGGACGTGTATGGCTACACCTTC,TRBV6-6,-,TRBJ1-2,TRBD1
CSAPGGGATDTQYF,TGCAGCGCTCCGGGCGGGGGAGCAACAGATACGCAGTATTTT,TRBV29-1,many,TRBJ2-3,TRBD2
CSVGDRTNYGYTF,TGCAGCGTTGGGGACAGGACTAACTATGGCTACACCTTC,TRBV29-1,-,TRBJ1-2,TRBD1
CASSKGELSNQPQHF,TGTGCCAGTAGTAAGGGGGAACTAAGCAATCAGCCCCAGCATTTT,TRBV19,few,TRBJ1-5,-
CASSLVYRGNQPQHF,TGTGCCAGCAGCTTAGTCTACAGAGGTAATCAGCCCCAGCATTTT,TRBV7-2,-,TRBJ1-5,-
CASSPLTSGGGTDTQYF,TGCGCCAGCAGCCCCCTTACTAGCGGGGGTGGGACAGATACGCAGTATTTT,TRBV5-1,-,TRBJ2-3,TRBD2
CASSQESGRANYGYTF,TGTGCCAGCAGCCAAGAGAGCGGGAGAGCTAACTATGGCTACACCTTC,TRBV4-2,-,TRBJ1-2,-
CASSGQGGDEQYF,TGTGCCAGCAGCGGACAGGGCGGCGACGAGCAGTACTTC,TRBV27,-,TRBJ2-7,TRBD1
CAISGENQETQYF,TGTGCCATCAGTGGAGAAAACCAAGAGACCCAGTACTTC,TRBV10-3,few,TRBJ2-5,-
CSARETSGGTIKQFF,TGCAGTGCTAGAGAGACTAGCGGGGGGACTATAAAGCAGTTCTTC,TRBV20-1,few,TRBJ2-1,TRBD2
CAGSYGIQETQYF,TGTGCTGGCAGTTACGGGATACAAGAGACCCAGTACTTC,TRBV6-6,-,TRBJ2-5,-
CASRDTPNTGELFF,TGTGCCAGTAGAGATACTCCGAACACCGGGGAGCTGTTTTTT,TRBV7-9,-,TRBJ2-2,-
CASEEPGLNNYGYTF,TGTGCCAGCGAAGAACCAGGGCTTAATAACTATGGCTACACCTTC,TRBV28,once,TRBJ1-2,-
CASSRTDQLAEKLFF,TGCGCCAGCAGCCGGACAGACCAACTCGCTGAAAAACTGTTTTTT,TRBV5-1,-,TRBJ1-4,-
CASSWWRQETQYF,TGCGCCAGCAGCTGGTGGCGCCAAGAGACCCAGTACTTC,TRBV5-1,few,TRBJ2-5,-
CATSSSFAGFTDTQYF,TGTGCCACCAGCAGCTCCTTCGCCGGATTCACAGATACGCAGTATTTT,TRBV15,-,TRBJ2-3,-
CASSFRVGAGNQPQHF,TGTGCCAGCAGTTTTAGGGTGGGGGCAGGCAATCAGCCCCAGCATTTT,TRBV27,few,TRBJ1-5,-
CASSLHSANYGYTF,TGTGCCAGCAGCTTGCACAGCGCTAACTATGGCTACACCTTC,TRBV11-2,-,TRBJ1-2,-
CNVDRGLGGETQYF,TGCAACGTTGATAGGGGCTTGGGGGGAGAGACCCAGTACTTC,TRBV29-1,many,TRBJ2-5,-
CASSPPPRGTNEQFF,TGTGCCAGCAGCCCCCCCCCGAGAGGGACCAATGAGCAGTTCTTC,TRBV7-2,-,TRBJ2-1,-
CAISVQGKNQPQHF,TGTGCCATCAGTGTCCAGGGAAAAAATCAGCCCCAGCATTTT,TRBV10-3,-,TRBJ1-5,-
CASSQSFLGGGYNEQFF,TGCGCCAGCAGCCAGTCGTTCCTAGGGGGGGGCTACAATGAGCAGTTCTTC,TRBV14,-,TRBJ2-1,-
CASSFSGGRIQDTQYF,TGTGCCAGCAGTTTTTCGGGAGGGCGGATTCAAGATACGCAGTATTTT,TRBV12-3/TRBV12-4,once,TRBJ2-3,TRBD2